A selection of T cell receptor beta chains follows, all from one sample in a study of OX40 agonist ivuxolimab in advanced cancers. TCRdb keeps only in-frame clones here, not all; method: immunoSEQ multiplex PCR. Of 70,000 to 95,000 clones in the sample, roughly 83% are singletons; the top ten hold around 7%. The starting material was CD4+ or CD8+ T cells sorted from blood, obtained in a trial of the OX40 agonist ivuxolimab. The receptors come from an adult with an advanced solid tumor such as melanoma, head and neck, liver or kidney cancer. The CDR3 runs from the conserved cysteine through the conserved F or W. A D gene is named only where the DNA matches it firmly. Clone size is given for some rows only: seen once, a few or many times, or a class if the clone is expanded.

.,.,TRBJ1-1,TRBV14,TGTGCCAGCAGCCAAGAGACTTACACTGAAGCTTTCTTT,CASSQETYTEAFF
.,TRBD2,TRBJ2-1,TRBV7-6,TGTGCCAGCAGCTACACACTAGCGGGGGACTACAATGAGCAGTTCTTC,CASSYTLAGDYNEQFF
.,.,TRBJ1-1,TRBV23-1,TGCGCCAGCAGTCAATCGGGTAGGGGGGAAGCTTTCTTT,CASSQSGRGEAFF
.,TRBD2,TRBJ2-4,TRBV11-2,TGTGCCAGCAGCTTAGCGGGAGGAGACATTCAGTACTTC,CASSLAGGDIQYF
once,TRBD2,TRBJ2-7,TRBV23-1,TGCGCCAGCGGAGCCGGGACTAGCGGGAGGACCCCTCACTACGAGCAGTACTTC,CASGAGTSGRTPHYEQYF
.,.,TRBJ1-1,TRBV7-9,TGTGCCAGCAGCCGGACCTTGGGGCCAAACACTGAAGCTTTCTTT,CASSRTLGPNTEAFF
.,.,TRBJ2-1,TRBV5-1,TGCGCCAGCAGCTTCTTAGTCAATGAGCAGTTCTTC,CASSFLVNEQFF
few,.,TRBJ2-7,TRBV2,TGTGCCAGCAGTACAGGGTTCGGCGAGCAGTACTTC,CASSTGFGEQYF
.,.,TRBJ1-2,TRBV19,TGTGCCAGTAGCCGCCGGGGGAGGTACTATGGCTACACCTTC,CASSRRGRYYGYTF
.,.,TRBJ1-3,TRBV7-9,TGTGCCAGCAGCTTAGGGGGCTCTGGAAACACCATATATTTT,CASSLGGSGNTIYF
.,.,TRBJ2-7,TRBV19,TGTGCCAGTAGTTCCAGGACAGGGAGGGCCGCCTACGAGCAGTACTTC,CASSSRTGRAAYEQYF
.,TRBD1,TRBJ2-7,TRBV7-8,TGTGCCAGCAGCCCGACAGGGGGCTCCTACGAGCAGTACTTC,CASSPTGGSYEQYF
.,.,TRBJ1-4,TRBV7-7,TGTGCTAGCAGCATATCGACAGGTGAAAAACTGTTTTTT,CASSISTGEKLFF
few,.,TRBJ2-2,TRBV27,TGTGCCAGCAGGACTGACAGGACCTACACCGGGGAGCTGTTTTTT,CASRTDRTYTGELFF
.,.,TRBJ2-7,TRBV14,TGTGCCAGCAGCCGTGTCCCCTCCTACGAGCAGTACTTC,CASSRVPSYEQYF
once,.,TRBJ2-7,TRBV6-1,TGTGCCAGCAGGCCGGGACAAATCCACGAGCAGTACTTC,CASRPGQIHEQYF
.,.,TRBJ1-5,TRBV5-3,TGTGCCAGAAGCTTGCCCTCCAGGGATAAAAGCAATCAGCCCCAGCATTTT,CARSLPSRDKSNQPQHF
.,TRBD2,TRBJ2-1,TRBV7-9,TGTGCCAGCAGCTTAGCGGGACTAGGCTCCTACAATGAGCAGTTCTTC,CASSLAGLGSYNEQFF
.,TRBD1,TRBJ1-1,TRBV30,TGTGCCTGGAGTGCACCAGGGGGATACACTGAAGCTTTCTTT,CAWSAPGGYTEAFF
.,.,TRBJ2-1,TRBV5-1,TGCGCCAGCAGCTTCAGGGGACCCCCGAGCTCCTACAATGAGCAGTTCTTC,CASSFRGPPSSYNEQFF
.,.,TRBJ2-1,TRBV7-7,TGTGCTAGCAGCTTCTCCGAGAGTAGCTCCTACAATGAGCAGTTCTTC,CASSFSESSSYNEQFF
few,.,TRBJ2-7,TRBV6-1,TGTGCCAGCAGCCAGGGACGGTCCTACGAGCAGTACTTC,CASSQGRSYEQYF
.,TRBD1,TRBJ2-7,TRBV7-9,TGTGCCAGCAGCCCTTCAGGGGGCTACTACGAGCAGTACTTC,CASSPSGGYYEQYF
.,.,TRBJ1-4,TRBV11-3,TGTGCCAGCAGCTCGTTCTGGGAACCAGCCGAATCGGCTAATGAAAAACTGTTTTTT,CASSSFWEPAESANEKLFF
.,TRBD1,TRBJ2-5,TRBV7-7,TGTGCTAGCAGCACGGGACAGCAAGAGACCCAGTACTTC,CASSTGQQETQYF
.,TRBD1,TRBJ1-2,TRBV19,TGTGCCAGTAGTATACGACAGGGGGGCTATGGCTACACCTTC,CASSIRQGGYGYTF
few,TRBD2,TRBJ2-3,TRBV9,TGTGCCAGCAGCGTACGGGCGGAGGGAGGGACAGATACGCAGTATTTT,CASSVRAEGGTDTQYF
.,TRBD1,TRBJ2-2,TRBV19,TGTGCCAGTAGCACGCGGGACAGGGCCTTGCCCGGGGAGCTGTTTTTT,CASSTRDRALPGELFF
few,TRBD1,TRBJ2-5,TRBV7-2,TGTGCCACAAGCGCGACAACAGGGGGCTTGCGGGAGACCCAGTACTTC,CATSATTGGLRETQYF
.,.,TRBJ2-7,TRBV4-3,TGCGCCAGCAGCCAAGATGGGTCCAGAAACTACGAGCAGTACTTC,CASSQDGSRNYEQYF
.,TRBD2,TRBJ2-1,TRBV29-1,TGCAGCGTCGGGGGGGGATCCTACAATGAGCAGTTCTTC,CSVGGGSYNEQFF
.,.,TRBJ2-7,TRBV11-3,TGTGCCAGCAGCTTAGATGCCGGGAACGAGCAGTACTTC,CASSLDAGNEQYF
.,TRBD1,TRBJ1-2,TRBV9,TGTGCCAGCAGCGTAGGGGGACAGGGGGCAGACTATGGCTACACCTTC,CASSVGGQGADYGYTF
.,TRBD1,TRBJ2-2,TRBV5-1,TGCGCCAGCAGCCCGGGACAGGGGGCGTTCGGGGAGCTGTTTTTT,CASSPGQGAFGELFF
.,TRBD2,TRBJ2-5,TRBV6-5,TGTGCCAGCAGTTGGACTAGCGGGAGCCAAGAGACCCAGTACTTC,CASSWTSGSQETQYF
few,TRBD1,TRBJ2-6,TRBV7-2,TGTGCCAGCAGCACAGGGGGTACAGGGGCCAACGTCCTGACTTTC,CASSTGGTGANVLTF
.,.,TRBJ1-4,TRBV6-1,TGTGCCAGCAGTGATCTGCAGGGTGATCAACATGAAAAACTGTTTTTT,CASSDLQGDQHEKLFF
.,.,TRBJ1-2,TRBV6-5,TGTGCCAGCAGCCCCTACAGAAACAACTATGGCTACACCTTC,CASSPYRNNYGYTF
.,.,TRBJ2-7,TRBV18,TGTGCCAGCTCACCCGGGGTAGGGTCCTACGAGCAGTACTTC,CASSPGVGSYEQYF
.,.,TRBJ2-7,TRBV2,TGTGCCAGCAGGCTACGGGGGACCTCCTACGAGCAGTACTTC,CASRLRGTSYEQYF
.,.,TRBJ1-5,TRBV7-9,TGTGCCAGCAGCTTGGGGCAAGGCAATCAGCCCCAGCATTTT,CASSLGQGNQPQHF
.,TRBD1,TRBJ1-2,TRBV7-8,TGTGCCAGCAGCTTGAGGACAGGTGATGGCTACACCTTC,CASSLRTGDGYTF